These 14 T cell receptor beta chains originate from one sample sequenced in a study of blood T cell repertoires in COVID-19. TCRdb's copy holds only in-frame clones and misses some; the assay was immunoSEQ multiplex PCR. Here the sample spans approximately 290,000 clones, approximately 85% being singletons. The sample was PBMCs or T cells enriched from blood (not recorded which). The receptors stem from a woman in her twenties or thirties who had recovered from COVID-19.

This chain joins TRBV7-2 and TRBJ2-7; 9 bases align to TRBD2. V gave up 1 base and J gave up 6 bases; unmatched junction bases: 7. There are 15 residues in the CDR3. The germline V gene has CDR1 SGHTA and CDR2 FQGNSA. CDR3 in DNA: TGTGCCAGCAGCTTAGAAGCGGGAGGTGGGCGCGAGCAGTACTTC. Translation gives CASSLEAGGGREQYF.

This clone occurred a few times. Additional DNA sequences in this sample encode the identical CDR3. V gene TRBV30 combines with J gene TRBJ1-5, with 9 bases aligning to TRBD1. Losses at the gene ends were 5 bases for V and 5 bases for J; bases not matched to a gene: 4. The CDR3 consists of 13 residues. Germline loops: CDR1 GTSNPN, CDR2 SVGIG (reference sequence). The CDR3 coding sequence is TGTGCCTGGTCCGGACAGGGGCATCAGCCCCAGCATTTT. It yields the protein CAWSGQGHQPQHF.

J is TRBJ2-7 and V is TRBV21-1; the DNA was not compared with TRBD1, the D call given in the table. TRBV21-1 corresponds to a pseudogene. The CDR3 is 12 residues long. The CDR3 spells CASSKDSYEQYF. The CDR3 DNA is TGTGCCAGCAGCAAAGACAGCTACGAGCAGTACTTC.

This clone was counted once. V usage is TRBV7-6 and J usage is TRBJ2-5; 7 bases are a match to TRBD2. The CDR3 is made up of 15 amino acids. Germline V gene sequence: CDR1 SGHVS, CDR2 FNYEAQ. Trimming removed 1 base from V and 6 bases from J; junction bases left unmatched: 8. The DNA for the CDR3 is TGTGCCAGCAGCTTAGGCGGGGGTTCTACTCAGACCCAGTACTTC. Residues: CASSLGGGSTQTQYF.

This sequence joins TRBV18 and TRBJ1-1; 8 nucleotides line up with TRBD1. The CDR3 covers 17 residues. Per the germline V gene, CDR1 is KGHSH and CDR2 is LQKENI. With 2 bases clipped from V and 2 bases from J, the junction kept 10 bases outside the gene matches. CDR3 residues: CASSPFGGQGQNTEAFF. The CDR3 nucleotides read TGTGCCAGCTCACCATTCGGAGGACAGGGTCAAAACACTGAAGCTTTCTTT.

This clone was observed once. The gene calls are TRBV28 and TRBJ1-3; the D gene is possibly TRBD1 (5 bases). This CDR3 spans 16 amino acids. Germline assignment: CDR1 MDHEN and CDR2 SYDVKM. The V and J ends lost 4 bases and 4 bases respectively, with 17 bases between them. This chain's CDR3 is CASSSSAEGIGNTIYF. CDR3 nucleotide sequence: TGTGCCAGCAGTTCCTCGGCGGAGGGGATCGGAAACACCATATATTTT. Full variable domain (missing parts from reference TRBV28 and TRBJ1-3): DVKVTQSSRYLVKRTGEKVFLECVQDMDHENMFWYRQDPGLGLRLIYFSYDVKMKEKGDIPEGYSVSREKKERFSLILESASTNQTSMYLCASSSSAEGIGNTIYFGEGSWLTVV.

This chain uses TRBV6-5 with TRBJ1-4; no reliable D call. With 2 bases removed from V and 2 bases from J, the gap between germline ends came to 12 bases. This CDR3 spans 16 amino acids. Per the germline V gene, CDR1 is MNHEY and CDR2 is SVGAGI. CDR3 loop: CASSYIQDSTNEKLFF. The CDR3 nucleotides are TGTGCCAGCAGTTACATTCAGGATTCGACTAATGAAAAACTGTTTTTT.

The CDR3 sequence: CASSLGGRVNEQFF. The DNA for the CDR3 is TGTGCCAGCAGCTTAGGCGGGAGGGTCAATGAGCAGTTCTTC. V is TRBV7-6 and J is TRBJ2-1, with 9 bases fitting TRBD2. The CDR3 extends over 14 amino acids. V gave up 1 base and J gave up 6 bases; unmatched junction bases: 1. Germline loops: CDR1 SGHVS, CDR2 FNYEAQ.

Here the CDR3 reads CASSEHQFF. In nucleotides, the CDR3 is TGCGCCAGCAGTGAGCATCAATTCTTC. The gene calls are TRBV10-2 and TRBJ2-1; no reliable D call. Germline CDR1 WSHSY, CDR2 SAAADI. The V end was cut by 2 bases, the J end by 16 bases, with 6 bases between. There are 9 residues in the CDR3.

The chain couples TRBV9 to TRBJ2-3; D remains unclear. V lost 0 bases, J lost 2 bases, and 13 bases lay in between. Looked up from germline, CDR1 is SGDLS and CDR2 is YYNGEE. CDR3 length equals 16 residues. CDR3 sequence (DNA): TGTGCCAGCAGCGTAGTTGTTGGCCCTTACACAGATACGCAGTATTTT. As protein: CASSVVVGPYTDTQYF.

The CDR3 bases are TGTGCCAGCAGACCTAGGACAGGGACGGAAAAACTGTTTTTT. This codes for CASRPRTGTEKLFF. This chain uses TRBV6-5 with TRBJ1-4, with 8 bases that match TRBD1. This CDR3 contains 14 residues. J gave up 8 bases and V 6 bases, and 8 bases lay outside the gene matches. Germline assignment: CDR1 MNHEY and CDR2 SVGAGI.

The chain has TRBV27 and TRBJ2-1; 10 bases line up with TRBD1. The CDR3 spans 16 residues. The trim removed 5 bases at V and 3 bases at J, leaving 7 bases unmatched. The germline gives CDR1 MNHEY, CDR2 SMNVEV (reference sequence). Here the CDR3 reads CASSRSGTGVYNEQFF. The CDR3 bases are TGTGCCAGCAGTAGATCCGGGACAGGGGTCTACAATGAGCAGTTCTTC.

With regard to this clone: Other DNA sequences in this specimen translate into the identical CDR3. The gene calls are TRBV29-1 and TRBJ1-5; D is unclear. V lost 3 bases and J lost 2, with 8 bases in between. This CDR3 has 13 amino acids. Per the germline V gene, CDR1 is SQVTM and CDR2 is ANQGSEA. CDR3 sequence reads: CSVEEGGNQPQHF. CDR3 nucleotide sequence: TGCAGCGTTGAGGAGGGCGGCAATCAGCCCCAGCATTTT.

This chain joins TRBV3-1 (or the pseudogene TRBV3-2) and TRBJ2-3, with D unclear. The V gene lost 2 bases and the J gene lost 4 bases, with 4 bases spanning the gap. The CDR3 has 12 amino acids. Germline loops: CDR1 LGHDT, CDR2 YNNKEL (reference sequence). This CDR3 reads CASSQSPDTQYF. As DNA, the CDR3 is TGTGCCAGCAGCCAATCTCCAGATACGCAGTATTTT.